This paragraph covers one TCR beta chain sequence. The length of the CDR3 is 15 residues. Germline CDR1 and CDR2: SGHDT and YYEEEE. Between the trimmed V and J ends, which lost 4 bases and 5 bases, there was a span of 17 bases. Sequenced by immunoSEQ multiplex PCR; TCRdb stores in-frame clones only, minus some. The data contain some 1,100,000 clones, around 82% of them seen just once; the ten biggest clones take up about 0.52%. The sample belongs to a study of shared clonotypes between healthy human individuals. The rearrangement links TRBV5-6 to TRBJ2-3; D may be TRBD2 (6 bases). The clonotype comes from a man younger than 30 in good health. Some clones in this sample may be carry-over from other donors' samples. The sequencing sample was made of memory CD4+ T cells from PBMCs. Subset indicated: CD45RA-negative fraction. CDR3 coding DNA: TGTGCCAGCAGCCAGACTAGAGGGGTCGGAGATACGCAGTATTTT. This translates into CASSQTRGVGDTQYF.